This T cell receptor (beta chain) was recovered during a study of blood T cell repertoires in COVID-19. Background on the study: The United States, Italy and Spain supplied acute and convalescent COVID-19 samples. Sources were T cells, B-cell-depleted T cells, or PBMCs; the material itself was cDNA or gDNA.

Profiling relied on immunoSEQ multiplex PCR, and the TCRdb table lists in-frame clones only, not all of them. The sample includes tens of thousands of clones, 75% to 90% of them seen just once. In its sample, this clone was seen many times. Sequences were obtained from peripheral blood. The clonotype was recovered from a man aged 45-65 years with active COVID-19.

As DNA, the CDR3 is TGTGCCAGCTCACCACCCATGGGCAGGTACTATGGCTACACCTTC. Its protein product is CASSPPMGRYYGYTF. V gene TRBV18 combines with J gene TRBJ1-2; D is unresolved. Deletions cut 0 bases from V and 3 bases from J, with 11 bases between. The V gene's germline CDR1 is KGHSH and CDR2 LQKENI. The CDR3 runs to 15 residues.